What follows are 5 T cell receptor beta chains derived from one specimen sequenced in a study of cytomegalovirus exposure and HLA in healthy donors. Data came from immunoSEQ multiplex PCR; TCRdb stores just in-frame clones and leaves some out. This sample yields more than 250,000 clones, of which around 86% are seen a single time; about 0.8% belongs to the top ten. The specimen was PBMCs. The receptors here all came from a woman between 18 and 30 years old in good health and CMV-seronegative.

The chain recombines TRBV7-6 with TRBJ2-1; a possible D gene is TRBD2 (6 bases). Germline V gene lookup returns CDR1 SGHVS and CDR2 FNYEAQ. Between the trimmed V and J ends, which lost 1 base and 5 bases, there was a span of 12 bases. This CDR3 spans 15 amino acids. The CDR3 region is CASSLGTMANNEQFF. In DNA, the CDR3 is TGTGCCAGCAGCTTAGGGACTATGGCAAACAATGAGCAGTTCTTC.

The chain carries TRBV11-3 and TRBJ2-2, with D unresolved. The CDR3 is 17 residues long. The ends were cut back, 4 bases at V and 1 base at J, with 16 bases in the middle. Germline values: CDR1 SGHNT, CDR2 YENEEA. This CDR3 reads CASSSSYRGENTGELFF. For the CDR3, the DNA is TGTGCCAGCAGCTCCTCTTACCGAGGCGAGAACACCGGGGAGCTGTTTTTT.

V is TRBV6-1 and J is TRBJ1-5; no clear D gene. The germline V gene encodes CDR1 MNHNS and CDR2 SASEGT. V lost 2 bases and J lost 3, with 11 bases in between. The CDR3 extends over 15 amino acids. In DNA form, the CDR3 reads TGTGCCAGCAGTGAATTGGGCAGGCCCAATCAGCCCCAGCATTTT. Its protein is CASSELGRPNQPQHF.

The chain combines TRBV14 with TRBJ2-7, with D maybe TRBD1 (6 bases). CDR3 size: 16 residues. Germline CDR1 is SGHDN and CDR2 is FVKESK. Deletions cut 1 base from V and 3 bases from J, with 16 bases between. CDR3 sequence reads: CASSQVGRGIFYEQYF. The CDR3 region has the DNA TGTGCCAGCAGCCAAGTGGGCAGGGGCATCTTCTACGAGCAGTACTTC.

The CDR3 sequence is CASSLVGQGTEAFF. The CDR3 bases are TGTGCCAGCAGCTTAGTCGGGCAGGGCACTGAAGCTTTCTTT. The rearrangement uses TRBV7-9 and TRBJ1-1, with TRBD1 as a possible D gene (5 bases). The CDR3 covers 14 residues. Trimming pared 1 base from V and 4 bases from J, leaving 10 bases between. The V gene's germline CDR1 is SEHNR and CDR2 FQNEAQ (reference sequence).